These 11 T cell receptor beta chains came from one sample sequenced in a study of patients and donors after allogeneic stem cell transplantation. One entry per CDR3 protein, called by TCRdb with MiXCR from the RT-PCR reads. Among some 880,000 distinct CDR3 sequences listed, over 15% were seen once. Input material: blood, either unsorted or a sorted T cell fraction (not recorded which). Receptors originate from a human donor who was either an allogeneic HSCT recipient or a stem cell or donor lymphocyte infusion donor (not recorded which). It is not recorded whose cells these are; they may come from a transplant donor.

This clonotype has at least ten counts. The chain has TRBV12-3 or TRBV12-4 and TRBJ1-1; D is undetermined. The CDR3 has 18 residues. V lost 6 bases and J 2 bases, leaving 25 bases between the germline ends. The CDR3, as DNA: TGTGCCAGCAGCCCCCGTATGGCGGGTTTAGGAGAAAACACTGAAGCTTTCTTT. Encoded protein: CASSPRMAGLGENTEAFF.

The chain employs TRBV30 and TRBJ2-3, with D uncertain. Per germline, CDR1 GTSNPN and CDR2 SVGIG (reference sequence). This CDR3 has 11 amino acids. V lost 8 bases, J lost 5 bases, and 11 bases lay in between. CDR3 coding DNA: TGTGCCGGGCGGCTTAAAGATACGCAGTATTTT. This translates into CAGRLKDTQYF.

This clonotype was detected only a few times. CDR3 sequence reads: CSVQAWSERDEQFF. In DNA form, the CDR3 reads TGCAGCGTTCAGGCATGGTCGGAAAGGGATGAGCAGTTCTTC. The V gene is TRBV29-1, the J gene TRBJ2-1; D not certain. Germline CDR1 is SQVTM and CDR2 is ANQGSEA. Trimming took 5 bases from V and 8 from J, leaving 19 bases between them. The CDR3 covers 14 residues.

This sequence joins TRBV24-1 and TRBJ1-1; D not certain. From germline, CDR1 is KGHDR and CDR2 SFDVKD. The CDR3 runs to 15 residues. Trimming removed 4 bases at V and 2 bases at J, with 13 bases between. This CDR3 reads CATSDPRGRNTEAFF. The CDR3 nucleotides are TGTGCCACCAGTGACCCCCGAGGGCGAAACACTGAAGCTTTCTTT.

This clonotype has more than one count but fewer than ten. The CDR3 reads CASSFGLAGDYEQYF. DNA of the CDR3: TGCGCCAGCAGCTTCGGGCTAGCGGGGGACTACGAGCAGTACTTC. The gene calls are TRBV5-1 and TRBJ2-7, with TRBD2 matching over 10 bases. The germline V gene has CDR1 SGHRS and CDR2 YFSETQ. With 2 bases clipped from V and 3 bases from J, the junction kept 5 bases outside the gene matches. The CDR3 covers 15 residues.

The V and J genes are TRBV4-2 and TRBJ2-5; D is unclear. The CDR3 is made up of 14 amino acids. From germline, CDR1 is LGHNA and CDR2 YNFKEQ. V shed 1 base and J shed 3 bases, with 9 bases lying between them. The CDR3 loop is CASSQGTVEETQYF. The CDR3, as DNA: TGTGCCAGCAGCCAAGGGACGGTAGAAGAGACCCAGTACTTC.

There are a few counts of this clonotype. The rearrangement links TRBV20-1 to TRBJ2-7; 8 nucleotides match TRBD2. The germline CDR1 and CDR2 sequences are DFQATT and SNEGSKA (reference sequence). This CDR3 spans 15 amino acids. The V segment lost 1 base and the J segment 1 base; nucleotides outside the gene matches: 6. CDR3 region: CSARARLAGSYEQYF. For the CDR3, the DNA is TGCAGTGCTAGAGCTCGGCTAGCGGGTTCCTACGAGCAGTACTTC.

The chain combines TRBV3-1 with TRBJ2-2; TRBD2 agrees at 12 bases. The trim removed 4 bases at V and 2 bases at J, leaving 2 bases unmatched. The CDR3 is made up of 16 amino acids. CDR1 and CDR2 from the germline V gene are LGHDT and YNNKEL (reference sequence). The CDR3 DNA reads TGTGCCAGCAGCCTGACTAGCGGGGGTAACACCGGGGAGCTGTTTTTT. Encoded protein: CASSLTSGGNTGELFF.

The genes are TRBV5-1 and TRBJ2-7; possible D gene TRBD1, 5 bases. In germline, CDR1 is SGHRS, CDR2 YFSETQ. Trimming pared 3 bases from V and 5 bases from J, leaving 12 bases between. The length of the CDR3 is 13 residues. CDR3 coding DNA: TGCGCCAGCAGCTCCATTAGGGGCCACGAGCAGTACTTC. Translation: CASSSIRGHEQYF.

Ten or more counts support this clonotype. This chain uses TRBV9 with TRBJ1-2, with no clear D. From germline, CDR1 is SGDLS and CDR2 YYNGEE. This CDR3 contains 12 residues. The germline V and J ends were trimmed by 4 bases and 8 bases, with 12 bases remaining between them. The CDR3 loop reads CASSPAGYGYTF. CDR3 nucleotide sequence: TGTGCCAGCAGCCCGGCGGGGTACGGCTACACCTTC.

This clonotype was counted between two and nine times. The genes are TRBV12-3 or TRBV12-4 and TRBJ2-3, with D perhaps TRBD2 (6 bases). The CDR3 has 16 residues. Trimming pared 6 bases from V and 1 base from J, leaving 17 bases between. CDR3 residues: CASRDFWAGRTDTQYF. In nucleotides, the CDR3 is TGTGCCAGCAGGGACTTTTGGGCGGGACGCACAGATACGCAGTATTTT.